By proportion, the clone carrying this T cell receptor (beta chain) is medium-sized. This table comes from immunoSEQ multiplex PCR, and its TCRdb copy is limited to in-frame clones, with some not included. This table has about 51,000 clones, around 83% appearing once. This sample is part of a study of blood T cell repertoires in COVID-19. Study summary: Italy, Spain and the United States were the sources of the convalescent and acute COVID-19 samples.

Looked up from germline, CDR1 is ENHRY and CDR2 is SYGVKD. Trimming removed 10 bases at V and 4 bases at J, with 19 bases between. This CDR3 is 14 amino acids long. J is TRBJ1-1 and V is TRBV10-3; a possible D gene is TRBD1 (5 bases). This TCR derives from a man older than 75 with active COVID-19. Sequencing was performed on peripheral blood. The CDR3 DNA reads TGTGCCACACTGGAGTCGGGGGGGGGCACTGAAGCTTTCTTT. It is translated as CATLESGGGTEAFF.